These T cell receptor beta chains were read from a single sample in a study of blood T cells in healthy people across ages. TCRdb independently ran MiXCR on the 5' RACE reads; one entry per CDR3 protein. This table has some 930,000 distinct CDR3 sequences, 25% to 35% appearing once. The sample was also reused in another study, on T cells of mothers and their children.

The sample consisted of blood. The source of these receptors is a woman aged 40 to 55 in good health. Both conserved end residues are part of each CDR3. D genes are given only for firm matches. Rows give clone size only sometimes, using once, few, many, or a class for an expanded clone.

j_call: TRBJ1-2
d_call: TRBD1
clone_size: many
v_call: TRBV28
cdr3_nt: TGTGCCAGCAGGACAGGGAGCTATGGCTACACCTTC
cdr3_aa: CASRTGSYGYTF

j_call: TRBJ1-5
d_call: TRBD1
clone_size: few
v_call: TRBV5-4
cdr3_nt: TGTGCCAGCAGCTGGCAGGGGGGTTTTGGACACCTTAGCAATCAGCCCCAGCATTTT
cdr3_aa: CASSWQGGFGHLSNQPQHF

j_call: TRBJ2-3
d_call: NA
clone_size: NA
v_call: TRBV14
cdr3_nt: TGTGCCAGCAGCCAAACAAAACGGGACAACACAGATACGCAGTATTTT
cdr3_aa: CASSQTKRDNTDTQYF

j_call: TRBJ2-7
d_call: NA
clone_size: NA
v_call: TRBV2
cdr3_nt: TGTGCCAGCGATTCTAGCCTCACCTACGAGCAGTACTTC
cdr3_aa: CASDSSLTYEQYF

j_call: TRBJ2-3
d_call: NA
clone_size: many
v_call: TRBV7-2
cdr3_nt: TGTGCCAGCAGCTTATCTGGGGGGGGGCTCACAGATACGCAGTATTTT
cdr3_aa: CASSLSGGGLTDTQYF

j_call: TRBJ2-7
d_call: NA
clone_size: many
v_call: TRBV3-1
cdr3_nt: TGCGCCAGCAGCCAAGGGGGGGGACCCTACGAGCAGTACTTC
cdr3_aa: CASSQGGGPYEQYF

j_call: TRBJ1-2
d_call: NA
clone_size: many
v_call: TRBV7-3
cdr3_nt: TGTGCCAGCAGCTTAACGTCCTCCGGGGTCCTATATGGCTACACCTTC
cdr3_aa: CASSLTSSGVLYGYTF

j_call: TRBJ2-7
d_call: TRBD1
clone_size: many
v_call: TRBV27
cdr3_nt: TGTGCCAGCAGTATACAGGGGAGAACCTACGAGCAGTACTTC
cdr3_aa: CASSIQGRTYEQYF

j_call: TRBJ2-4
d_call: TRBD2
clone_size: NA
v_call: TRBV20-1
cdr3_nt: TGCAGTGCTAGATACACATTCGGGGGGGCCCGCAATGAGCAGTACTTC
cdr3_aa: CSARYTFGGARNEQYF

j_call: TRBJ2-7
d_call: TRBD2
clone_size: NA
v_call: TRBV18
cdr3_nt: TGTGCCAGCTCGCGAAAACACCTGACTAGCGGCCGCTCCTACGAGCAGTACTTC
cdr3_aa: CASSRKHLTSGRSYEQYF

j_call: TRBJ1-1
d_call: NA
clone_size: NA
v_call: TRBV7-9
cdr3_nt: TGTGCCAGCAGTTTAGCGGGGGCTGAAGCTTTCTTT
cdr3_aa: CASSLAGAEAFF

j_call: TRBJ2-7
d_call: NA
clone_size: many
v_call: TRBV29-1
cdr3_nt: TGCAGCGTCGGATCGGATCCCTCCTACGAGCAGTACTTC
cdr3_aa: CSVGSDPSYEQYF

j_call: TRBJ2-7
d_call: TRBD1
clone_size: many
v_call: TRBV7-2
cdr3_nt: TGTGCCAGCAGCCCCTCACCCGAAAACAGGGGGCCGAGCTCCTACGAGCAGTACTTC
cdr3_aa: CASSPSPENRGPSSYEQYF

j_call: TRBJ1-1
d_call: NA
clone_size: NA
v_call: TRBV5-5
cdr3_nt: TGTGCCAGCAGCCAACAACCCGGGACGCAAACTGAAGCTTTCTTT
cdr3_aa: CASSQQPGTQTEAFF

j_call: TRBJ2-7
d_call: TRBD2
clone_size: few
v_call: TRBV28
cdr3_nt: TGTGCCAGCAGTTTAGGGGGAGCGGGGGGGCCCTACGAGCAGTACTTC
cdr3_aa: CASSLGGAGGPYEQYF

j_call: TRBJ2-3
d_call: TRBD2
clone_size: NA
v_call: TRBV7-2
cdr3_nt: TGTGCCGGCAGTGAGCGGGGCTCCTCCACAGATACGCAGTATTTT
cdr3_aa: CAGSERGSSTDTQYF

j_call: TRBJ2-7
d_call: NA
clone_size: many
v_call: TRBV4-3
cdr3_nt: TGCGCCAGCAGCCGCACCCTCGTAAGGGACACCGGTGCCTACGAGCAGTACTTC
cdr3_aa: CASSRTLVRDTGAYEQYF

j_call: TRBJ1-5
d_call: NA
clone_size: NA
v_call: TRBV28
cdr3_nt: TGTGCCAGCAGTTTGGGGCTACAGGGTATCGGCAATCAGCCCCAGCATTTT
cdr3_aa: CASSLGLQGIGNQPQHF

j_call: TRBJ1-1
d_call: NA
clone_size: once
v_call: TRBV7-2
cdr3_nt: TGTGCCGGCAGCTTAGCTCTGACTGAAGCTTTCTTT
cdr3_aa: CAGSLALTEAFF

j_call: TRBJ2-1
d_call: NA
clone_size: NA
v_call: TRBV20-1
cdr3_nt: TGCAGTGCTAGCCCCATTTCTAGCGCCCTGAAGAATGAGCAGTTCTTC
cdr3_aa: CSASPISSALKNEQFF

j_call: TRBJ2-7
d_call: NA
clone_size: many
v_call: TRBV4-1
cdr3_nt: TGCGCCAGCAGCCAAGCTGGCGGAGGGTACTACGAGCAGTACTTC
cdr3_aa: CASSQAGGGYYEQYF

j_call: TRBJ2-3
d_call: NA
clone_size: few
v_call: TRBV7-6
cdr3_nt: TGTGCCAGCAGCTTACACCCCACAAGCACAGATACGCAGTATTTT
cdr3_aa: CASSLHPTSTDTQYF

j_call: TRBJ2-1
d_call: NA
clone_size: many
v_call: TRBV5-1
cdr3_nt: TGCGCCAGCAGCTTGGGTCGGGGTCTTAACAGTGATGAGCAGTTCTTC
cdr3_aa: CASSLGRGLNSDEQFF

j_call: TRBJ2-3
d_call: NA
clone_size: NA
v_call: TRBV25-1
cdr3_nt: TGTGCCAGCAGTGCCCGCTCAGATACGCAGTATTTT
cdr3_aa: CASSARSDTQYF

j_call: TRBJ1-2
d_call: TRBD1
clone_size: many
v_call: TRBV27
cdr3_nt: TGTGCCAGCAGTTCTCCAGGGGGGAACTATGGCTACACCTTC
cdr3_aa: CASSSPGGNYGYTF

j_call: TRBJ2-7
d_call: TRBD2
clone_size: many
v_call: TRBV7-8
cdr3_nt: TGTGCCAGCAGCTTAAGACTAGCGGGGGACCACTACGAGCAGTACTTC
cdr3_aa: CASSLRLAGDHYEQYF

j_call: TRBJ2-1
d_call: NA
clone_size: few
v_call: TRBV9
cdr3_nt: TGTGCCACAAAGCCCCCGGGACAAAACTACAATGAGCAGTTCTTC
cdr3_aa: CATKPPGQNYNEQFF

j_call: TRBJ1-1
d_call: NA
clone_size: NA
v_call: TRBV7-2
cdr3_nt: TGTGCCAGCAGCCGGACGATGAACACTGAAGCTTTCTTT
cdr3_aa: CASSRTMNTEAFF

j_call: TRBJ2-7
d_call: TRBD1
clone_size: NA
v_call: TRBV12-3/TRBV12-4
cdr3_nt: TGTGCCAGTACACAGGGACAGGCGATTTCCTACGAGCAGTACTTC
cdr3_aa: CASTQGQAISYEQYF

j_call: TRBJ2-7
d_call: TRBD2
clone_size: NA
v_call: TRBV30
cdr3_nt: TGTGCCTGGAGTCCCCTAACTAGCGGGGGAACCTACGAGCAGTACTTC
cdr3_aa: CAWSPLTSGGTYEQYF

j_call: TRBJ1-5
d_call: NA
clone_size: NA
v_call: TRBV6-1
cdr3_nt: TGTGCCAGCAGTGTGAGTGTCGCTTCTAATCAGCCCCAGCATTTT
cdr3_aa: CASSVSVASNQPQHF

j_call: TRBJ1-5
d_call: NA
clone_size: few
v_call: TRBV20-1
cdr3_nt: TGCAGTGCTAGCTCCGGATTCAATCAGCCCCAGCATTTT
cdr3_aa: CSASSGFNQPQHF

j_call: TRBJ2-5
d_call: NA
clone_size: many
v_call: TRBV6-5
cdr3_nt: TGTGCCAGCAGTTACTCGGGGGGACAGCACGGAGAGACCCAGTACTTC
cdr3_aa: CASSYSGGQHGETQYF

j_call: TRBJ1-2
d_call: TRBD1
clone_size: few
v_call: TRBV28
cdr3_nt: TGTGCCAGCAGTTCGCCTCGGGACAGGGGCGGACCAAACTATGGCTACACCTTC
cdr3_aa: CASSSPRDRGGPNYGYTF

j_call: TRBJ2-3
d_call: TRBD1
clone_size: NA
v_call: TRBV7-2
cdr3_nt: TGTGCCAGCAGTGCCGGGACAGGGCTTCTGACGGGTACGCAGTATTTT
cdr3_aa: CASSAGTGLLTGTQYF

j_call: TRBJ2-7
d_call: NA
clone_size: many
v_call: TRBV10-3
cdr3_nt: TGTGCCAGCGGCGGGGAAAGAGCCTACGAGCAGTACTTC
cdr3_aa: CASGGERAYEQYF

j_call: TRBJ1-2
d_call: TRBD1
clone_size: NA
v_call: TRBV5-1
cdr3_nt: TGCGCCAGCAGCTTGGAGGGACAGGGACACTATGGCTACATCTTC
cdr3_aa: CASSLEGQGHYGYIF

j_call: TRBJ2-7
d_call: NA
clone_size: NA
v_call: TRBV10-3
cdr3_nt: TGTGCCATCAGTGAAACGGCCCAACAGACCCACGAGCAGTACTTC
cdr3_aa: CAISETAQQTHEQYF

j_call: TRBJ1-1
d_call: NA
clone_size: few
v_call: TRBV28
cdr3_nt: TGTGCCAGCCGTACCCTAGGGGGAGGGGGTCGGACTGAAGCTTTCTTT
cdr3_aa: CASRTLGGGGRTEAFF

j_call: TRBJ2-1
d_call: NA
clone_size: few
v_call: TRBV29-1
cdr3_nt: TGCAGCGTTGTTGGCGATTCCTACGAGCAGTTCTTC
cdr3_aa: CSVVGDSYEQFF